One and the same sample provided the 5 T cell receptor beta chains below, sequenced in a study of HIV-infected patients and healthy controls. 500 ng RNA was reverse transcribed with alpha and beta constant-region primers. Each of the alpha and beta chains got its own library through chain-specific third strand synthesis with indices. TCRdb used MiXCR to reprocess the 5' RACE reads, holding one entry per CDR3 protein. The sample includes over 15,000 distinct CDR3 sequences, 4.5% to 7% of them seen just once. Whole blood was used without fractionation, so all unsorted peripheral T cells were included. Sequenced sample: blood. These receptors originate from an adult in good health.

This clonotype was seen repeatedly, ten times or more. The chain couples TRBV7-2 to TRBJ1-5, with D unclear. The V gene's germline CDR1 is SGHTA and CDR2 FQGNSA. Deletions cut 1 base from V and 1 base from J, with 8 bases between. This CDR3 contains 15 residues. The CDR3 reads CASSLDRGSNQPQHF. CDR3 DNA sequence: TGTGCCAGCAGCTTAGACCGAGGGAGCAATCAGCCCCAGCATTTT.

This clonotype was seen at least ten times. The chain uses TRBV14 and TRBJ2-3; D unresolved. CDR3 length: 12 amino acids. V lost 3 bases and J lost 2, with 3 bases in between. The germline gives CDR1 SGHDN, CDR2 FVKESK. CDR3 DNA: TGTGCCAGCAGCCATTCCACAGATACGCAGTATTTT. Residues: CASSHSTDTQYF.

Ten or more counts support this clonotype. The V and J genes are TRBV12-3 or TRBV12-4 and TRBJ1-5, with 7 bases fitting TRBD1. The trim removed 6 bases at V and 5 bases at J, leaving 7 bases unmatched. The CDR3 is 14 residues long. The CDR3 loop reads CASSRRQGHQPQHF. As DNA, the CDR3 is TGTGCCAGCAGCCGTCGACAGGGCCATCAGCCCCAGCATTTT.

This clonotype has a count of ten or more. This chain uses TRBV7-2 with TRBJ1-5; possibly TRBD1 for D (6 bases). V lost 1 base, J lost 9 bases, and 13 bases lay in between. Germline CDR1 and CDR2: SGHTA and FQGNSA. This CDR3 has 14 residues. DNA of the CDR3: TGTGCCAGCAGCTTAGACAGGGAGTTGAGGCCCCAGCATTTT. This sequence encodes CASSLDRELRPQHF.

A few counts support this clonotype. The rearrangement links TRBV20-1 to TRBJ2-4; D call uncertain. Germline values: CDR1 DFQATT, CDR2 SNEGSKA (reference sequence). The germline V and J ends were trimmed by 3 bases and 2 bases, with 14 bases remaining between them. The CDR3 length is 15 residues. The DNA for the CDR3 is TGCAGTGCTAGGATAGGGAAAGGTTCCAAAAACATTCAGTACTTC. Its protein product is CSARIGKGSKNIQYF.